A selection of T cell receptor beta chains follows, all from one sample in a study of blood T cell repertoires in COVID-19. Assay used: immunoSEQ multiplex PCR; TCRdb lists only in-frame clones, some missing. The table has approximately 60,000 clones, approximately 84% seen once. Sequences were obtained from peripheral blood. These receptors originate from a man in his fifties with active COVID-19. Both conserved end residues are part of each CDR3. The D gene is left open where the match is weak. The size entry is marked missing in some rows and otherwise reads once, few, many or a size class.

j_call: TRBJ2-4
d_call: .
v_call: TRBV19
clone_size: .
cdr3_aa: CASSIWRGGAKNIQYF
cdr3_nt: TGTGCCAGTAGTATATGGAGAGGAGGGGCCAAAAACATTCAGTACTTC

j_call: TRBJ1-1
d_call: .
v_call: TRBV7-3
clone_size: .
cdr3_aa: CASSSQPSGTEAFF
cdr3_nt: TGTGCCAGCAGCTCCCAACCGAGCGGGACTGAAGCTTTCTTT

j_call: TRBJ2-7
d_call: .
v_call: TRBV18
clone_size: .
cdr3_aa: CASSPSSYEQYF
cdr3_nt: TGTGCCAGCTCACCCAGCTCCTACGAGCAGTACTTC

j_call: TRBJ1-5
d_call: TRBD1
v_call: TRBV7-9
clone_size: .
cdr3_aa: CASSSTGQGYNQPQHF
cdr3_nt: TGTGCCAGCAGCTCGACGGGACAGGGGTATAATCAGCCCCAGCATTTT

j_call: TRBJ2-7
d_call: TRBD1
v_call: TRBV27
clone_size: .
cdr3_aa: CASSVTGGAKYEQYF
cdr3_nt: TGTGCCAGCAGTGTCACAGGGGGCGCAAAGTACGAGCAGTACTTC

j_call: TRBJ2-4
d_call: .
v_call: TRBV29-1
clone_size: .
cdr3_aa: CSAMGHSNIQYF
cdr3_nt: TGCAGCGCCATGGGACACTCAAACATTCAGTACTTC

j_call: TRBJ2-2
d_call: TRBD2
v_call: TRBV6-6
clone_size: .
cdr3_aa: CASRRGERTGELFF
cdr3_nt: TGTGCCAGCAGGCGGGGGGAGCGGACCGGGGAGCTGTTTTTT

j_call: TRBJ1-2
d_call: .
v_call: TRBV6-1
clone_size: .
cdr3_aa: CASSETGGYTF
cdr3_nt: TGTGCCAGCAGTGAAACGGGAGGCTACACCTTC

j_call: TRBJ1-1
d_call: .
v_call: TRBV27
clone_size: .
cdr3_aa: CASSPGGEAEAFF
cdr3_nt: TGTGCCAGCAGCCCTGGGGGGGAGGCTGAAGCTTTCTTT

j_call: TRBJ1-1
d_call: .
v_call: TRBV18
clone_size: .
cdr3_aa: CASSLVGDMNTEAFF
cdr3_nt: TGTGCCAGCTCACTGGTAGGGGACATGAACACTGAAGCTTTCTTT

j_call: TRBJ2-7
d_call: .
v_call: TRBV2
clone_size: .
cdr3_aa: CASSGTVNSYEQYF
cdr3_nt: TGTGCCAGCAGTGGGACAGTAAACTCCTACGAGCAGTACTTC

j_call: TRBJ2-1
d_call: TRBD2
v_call: TRBV30
clone_size: .
cdr3_aa: CAWSVRLAGAGEQFF
cdr3_nt: TGTGCCTGGAGTGTTCGCCTAGCGGGAGCGGGAGAGCAGTTCTTC

j_call: TRBJ1-2
d_call: TRBD1
v_call: TRBV7-2
clone_size: once
cdr3_aa: CASSLGIIGTGRGYTF
cdr3_nt: TGTGCCAGCAGCTTAGGTATTATCGGGACAGGCAGAGGCTACACCTTC

j_call: TRBJ1-5
d_call: .
v_call: TRBV5-1
clone_size: .
cdr3_aa: CASSLEGRAFQPQHF
cdr3_nt: TGCGCCAGCAGCTTGGAAGGCAGGGCTTTTCAGCCCCAGCATTTT

j_call: TRBJ2-6
d_call: .
v_call: TRBV5-1
clone_size: .
cdr3_aa: CASSLGGTGANVLTF
cdr3_nt: TGCGCCAGCAGCCTAGGGGGAACCGGGGCCAACGTCCTGACTTTC

j_call: TRBJ2-3
d_call: TRBD1
v_call: TRBV28
clone_size: .
cdr3_aa: CASSEGADTDTQYF
cdr3_nt: TGTGCCAGCAGTGAGGGGGCGGACACAGATACGCAGTATTTT

j_call: TRBJ1-2
d_call: TRBD1
v_call: TRBV11-2
clone_size: .
cdr3_aa: CASSSTGDYGYTF
cdr3_nt: TGTGCCAGCAGTTCGACAGGGGACTATGGCTACACCTTC

j_call: TRBJ2-2
d_call: .
v_call: TRBV7-3
clone_size: .
cdr3_aa: CASSFTAGELFF
cdr3_nt: TGTGCCAGCAGCTTCACAGCCGGGGAGCTGTTTTTT

j_call: TRBJ1-4
d_call: .
v_call: TRBV4-1
clone_size: .
cdr3_aa: CASSQVVGAGEKLFF
cdr3_nt: TGCGCCAGCAGCCAAGTTGTAGGGGCTGGCGAAAAACTGTTTTTT

j_call: TRBJ2-1
d_call: TRBD1
v_call: TRBV28
clone_size: .
cdr3_aa: CASSPQQGAIYNEQFF
cdr3_nt: TGTGCCAGCAGTCCCCAACAGGGGGCGATATACAATGAGCAGTTCTTC

j_call: TRBJ2-5
d_call: TRBD2
v_call: TRBV4-2
clone_size: once
cdr3_aa: CASSQGGLAQETQYF
cdr3_nt: TGTGCCAGCAGCCAGGGGGGACTAGCCCAAGAGACCCAGTACTTC

j_call: TRBJ1-5
d_call: .
v_call: TRBV7-8
clone_size: few
cdr3_aa: CASSLLPRDTYSNQPQHF
cdr3_nt: TGTGCCAGCAGCCTTCTTCCCCGGGACACGTATAGCAATCAGCCCCAGCATTTT

j_call: TRBJ2-2
d_call: TRBD1
v_call: TRBV9
clone_size: .
cdr3_aa: CASSYGTGTGELFF
cdr3_nt: TGTGCCAGCAGTTACGGGACAGGGACCGGGGAGCTGTTTTTT

j_call: TRBJ1-1
d_call: TRBD1
v_call: TRBV12-3/TRBV12-4
clone_size: .
cdr3_aa: CASSAQGGTEAFF
cdr3_nt: TGTGCCAGCAGCGCCCAGGGGGGCACTGAAGCTTTCTTT

j_call: TRBJ1-1
d_call: TRBD1
v_call: TRBV5-5
clone_size: .
cdr3_aa: CASSYPQGATEAFF
cdr3_nt: TGTGCCAGCAGTTACCCTCAGGGGGCGACTGAAGCTTTCTTT

j_call: TRBJ2-1
d_call: TRBD1
v_call: TRBV7-8
clone_size: once
cdr3_aa: CASSLKGAIYNEQFF
cdr3_nt: TGTGCCAGCAGCTTAAAGGGGGCTATCTACAATGAGCAGTTCTTC

j_call: TRBJ2-3
d_call: TRBD2
v_call: TRBV6-4
clone_size: .
cdr3_aa: CASSGLAGADTQYF
cdr3_nt: TGTGCCAGCAGCGGACTAGCGGGAGCAGATACGCAGTATTTT

j_call: TRBJ2-7
d_call: TRBD1
v_call: TRBV5-6
clone_size: .
cdr3_aa: CASSFMDRTTYEQYF
cdr3_nt: TGTGCCAGCAGCTTTATGGACAGGACCACCTACGAGCAGTACTTC

j_call: TRBJ2-5
d_call: TRBD2
v_call: TRBV5-5
clone_size: .
cdr3_aa: CASTSWAGEQETQYF
cdr3_nt: TGTGCCAGCACCTCGTGGGCGGGGGAACAAGAGACCCAGTACTTC

j_call: TRBJ1-1
d_call: TRBD1
v_call: TRBV10-1
clone_size: once
cdr3_aa: CASSEQGAGNTEAFF
cdr3_nt: TGCGCCAGCAGTGAGCAGGGGGCGGGAAACACTGAAGCTTTCTTT

j_call: TRBJ2-7
d_call: TRBD2
v_call: TRBV19
clone_size: .
cdr3_aa: CASSIQLAGGIEQYF
cdr3_nt: TGTGCCAGTAGTATTCAACTAGCGGGAGGGATAGAGCAGTACTTC

j_call: TRBJ2-5
d_call: TRBD2
v_call: TRBV4-1
clone_size: .
cdr3_aa: CASSPREGEETQYF
cdr3_nt: TGCGCCAGCAGCCCTCGGGAGGGCGAAGAGACCCAGTACTTC

j_call: TRBJ1-5
d_call: TRBD1
v_call: TRBV7-8
clone_size: .
cdr3_aa: CASSLWAGGDQPQHF
cdr3_nt: TGTGCCAGCAGCTTATGGGCAGGGGGCGATCAGCCCCAGCATTTT

j_call: TRBJ2-5
d_call: .
v_call: TRBV5-1
clone_size: .
cdr3_aa: CASNLDSLRGETQYF
cdr3_nt: TGCGCCAGCAACCTTGACAGCCTTAGGGGAGAGACCCAGTACTTC

j_call: TRBJ1-2
d_call: .
v_call: TRBV14
clone_size: .
cdr3_aa: CASSQGGTGSYGYTF
cdr3_nt: TGTGCCAGCAGCCAAGGAGGTACAGGGAGCTATGGCTACACCTTC

j_call: TRBJ2-2
d_call: TRBD2
v_call: TRBV7-9
clone_size: .
cdr3_aa: CASSLGLAGGGELFF
cdr3_nt: TGTGCCAGCAGCTTGGGACTAGCGGGAGGCGGGGAGCTGTTTTTT

j_call: TRBJ1-5
d_call: TRBD1
v_call: TRBV2
clone_size: .
cdr3_aa: CASRRQGGVNQPQHF
cdr3_nt: TGTGCCAGCAGGAGGCAGGGGGGAGTCAATCAGCCCCAGCATTTT

j_call: TRBJ2-7
d_call: TRBD1
v_call: TRBV27
clone_size: .
cdr3_aa: CASSLSGQGRAYEQYF
cdr3_nt: TGTGCCAGCAGTTTATCTGGACAGGGAAGGGCTTACGAGCAGTACTTC